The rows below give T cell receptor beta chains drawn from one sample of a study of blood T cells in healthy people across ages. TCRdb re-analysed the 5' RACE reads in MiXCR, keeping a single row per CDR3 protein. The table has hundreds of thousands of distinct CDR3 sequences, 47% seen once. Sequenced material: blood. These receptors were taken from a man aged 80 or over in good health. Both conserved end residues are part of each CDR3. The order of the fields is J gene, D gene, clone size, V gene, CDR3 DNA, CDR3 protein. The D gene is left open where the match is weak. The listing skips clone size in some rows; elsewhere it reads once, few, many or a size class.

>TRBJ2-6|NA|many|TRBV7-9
TGTGCCAGCAGCCGACAGGGGGCCAACGTCCTGACTTTC
CASSRQGANVLTF
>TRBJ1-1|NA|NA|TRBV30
TGTGCTGTAATGGGGGGGACCCTGAACACTGAAGCTTTCTTT
CAVMGGTLNTEAFF
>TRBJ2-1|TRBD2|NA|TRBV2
TGTGTCAGCTCTGAGCGGGGGCACTACAATGAGCAGTTCTTC
CVSSERGHYNEQFF
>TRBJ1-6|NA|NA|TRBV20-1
TGCAGTGCTAGAGATCCCCGGGGGGGCCTGTCACCCCTCCACTTT
CSARDPRGGLSPLHF
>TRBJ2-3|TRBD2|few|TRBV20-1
TGCAGTGCTCGGGCGGTAGCGGGAGGGGTAGATACGCAGTATTTT
CSARAVAGGVDTQYF
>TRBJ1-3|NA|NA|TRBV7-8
TGTGCCAGCAGCTTCCTCGGGGACACCATATATTTT
CASSFLGDTIYF
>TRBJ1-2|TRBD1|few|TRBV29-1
TGCAGCGTCTCGACAGGGGTGGGCGGCTACACCTTC
CSVSTGVGGYTF
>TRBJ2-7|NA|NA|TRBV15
TGTGCCACCAGCAGAGTTCAGGGGACCCTTTACGAGCAGTACTTC
CATSRVQGTLYEQYF
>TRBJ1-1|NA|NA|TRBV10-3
TGTGCCATCAGTGAGTGGGGGTATGAAGCTTTCTTT
CAISEWGYEAFF
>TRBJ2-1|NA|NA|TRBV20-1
TGCAGTGCTAGAGCGGGACCATCATCTCCTTACAATGAGCAGTTCTTC
CSARAGPSSPYNEQFF